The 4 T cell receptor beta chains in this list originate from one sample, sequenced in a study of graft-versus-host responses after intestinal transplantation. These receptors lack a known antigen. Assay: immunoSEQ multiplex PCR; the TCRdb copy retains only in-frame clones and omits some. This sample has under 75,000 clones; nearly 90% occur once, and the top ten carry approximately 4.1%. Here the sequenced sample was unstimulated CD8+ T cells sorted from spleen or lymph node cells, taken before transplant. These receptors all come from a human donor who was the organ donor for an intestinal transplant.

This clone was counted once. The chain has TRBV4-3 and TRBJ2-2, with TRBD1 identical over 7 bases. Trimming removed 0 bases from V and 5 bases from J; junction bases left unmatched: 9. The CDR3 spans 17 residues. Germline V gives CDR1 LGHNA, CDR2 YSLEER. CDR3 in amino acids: CASSQETGVIVTGELFF. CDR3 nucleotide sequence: TGCGCCAGCAGCCAAGAAACAGGGGTGATAGTTACCGGGGAGCTGTTTTTT.

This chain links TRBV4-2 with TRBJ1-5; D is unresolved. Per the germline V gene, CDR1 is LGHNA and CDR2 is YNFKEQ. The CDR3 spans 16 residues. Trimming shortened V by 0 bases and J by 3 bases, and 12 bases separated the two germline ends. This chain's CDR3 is CASSQDERVVNQPQHF. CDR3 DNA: TGTGCCAGCAGCCAAGATGAGCGGGTGGTCAATCAGCCCCAGCATTTT.

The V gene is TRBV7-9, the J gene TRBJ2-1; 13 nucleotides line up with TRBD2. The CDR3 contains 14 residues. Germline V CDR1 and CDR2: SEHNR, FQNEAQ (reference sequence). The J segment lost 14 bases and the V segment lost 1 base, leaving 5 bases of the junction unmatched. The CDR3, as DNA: TGTGCCAGCAGCTTAGTGGGACTAGCGGGGTTAAAGTTCTTC. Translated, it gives CASSLVGLAGLKFF.

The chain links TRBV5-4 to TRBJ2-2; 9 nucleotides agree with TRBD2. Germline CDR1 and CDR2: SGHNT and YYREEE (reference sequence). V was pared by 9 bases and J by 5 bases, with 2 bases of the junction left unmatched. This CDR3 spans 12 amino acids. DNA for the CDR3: TGTGCCACGCTAGCGGGGACCGGGGAGCTGTTTTTT. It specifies CATLAGTGELFF.